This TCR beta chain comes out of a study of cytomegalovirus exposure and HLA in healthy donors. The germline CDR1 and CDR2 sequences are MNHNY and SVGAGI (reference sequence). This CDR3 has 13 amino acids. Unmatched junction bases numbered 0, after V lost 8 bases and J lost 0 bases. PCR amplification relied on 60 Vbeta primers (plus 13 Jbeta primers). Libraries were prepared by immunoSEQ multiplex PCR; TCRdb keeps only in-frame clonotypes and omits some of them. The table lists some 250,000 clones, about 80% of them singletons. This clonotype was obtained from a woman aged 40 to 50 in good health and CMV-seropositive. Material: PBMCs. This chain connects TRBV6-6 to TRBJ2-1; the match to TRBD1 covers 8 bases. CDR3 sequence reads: CASGQGSYNEQFF. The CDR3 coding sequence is TGTGCCAGCGGACAGGGCTCCTACAATGAGCAGTTCTTC.